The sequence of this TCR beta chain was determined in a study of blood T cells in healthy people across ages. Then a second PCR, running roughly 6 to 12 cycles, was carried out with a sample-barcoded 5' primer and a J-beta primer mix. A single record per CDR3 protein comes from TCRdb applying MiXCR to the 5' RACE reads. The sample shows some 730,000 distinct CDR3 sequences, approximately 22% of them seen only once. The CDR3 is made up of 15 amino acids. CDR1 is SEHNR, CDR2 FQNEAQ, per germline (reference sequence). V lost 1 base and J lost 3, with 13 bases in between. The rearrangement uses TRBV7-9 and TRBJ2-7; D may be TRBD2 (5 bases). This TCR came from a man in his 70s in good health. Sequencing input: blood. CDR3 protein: CASSLGLTAGYEQYF. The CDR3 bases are TGTGCCAGCAGCTTAGGGTTGACGGCGGGCTACGAGCAGTACTTC.